Sequencing of this TCR beta chain was carried out in a study of cytomegalovirus exposure and HLA in healthy donors. Study-level findings and limits: In a later analysis, the majority of CMV-associated beta chains seemingly showed HLA restriction.

The PCR was carried out with 60 Vbeta primers and 13 Jbeta primers. Assay: immunoSEQ multiplex PCR; the TCRdb copy retains only in-frame clones and omits some. The data show fewer than 200,000 clones, roughly 80% seen once. Details on this clone: The antigen is unknown.

The CDR3 spans 15 residues. Germline CDR1 reads SGHNT; CDR2 reads YENEEA. Trimming cost V 5 bases and J 2 bases; bases outside gene matches: 4. The sample comprised PBMCs. The chain carries TRBV11-3 and TRBJ2-2; 8 bases agree with TRBD2. This TCR was sampled from a woman younger than 30 in good health and CMV-seronegative. CDR3 region: CASSPLAANTGELFF. DNA for the CDR3: TGTGCCAGCAGCCCACTAGCGGCTAACACCGGGGAGCTGTTTTTT.